These 27 T cell receptor beta chains originate from one sample sequenced in a study of beta chain features in type 1 diabetes (dated by TCRdb to 2017 to 2018). General conclusions and limits of the study: Type 1 diabetes patients showed a moderate but significant shortening of TCRB CDR3 length in all four CD4+ subsets.

Their antigens remain unidentified. Preparation of the library involved the immunoSEQ multiplex PCR assay. All of the isolated RNA was reverse transcribed with the High Capacity cDNA Reverse Transcription Kit, so expressed TCRB transcripts were sequenced. The table was pulled from immuneACCESS by TCRdb, which kept in-frame rearrangements only. Such tables lose some clones; where checked, under half of the loss comes from unresolved V genes, and the rest has no known cause. The sample data list about 370,000 clones, and 9.6% of these were observed just once. The biggest ten clones account for about 0.64% of the sample. Specimen: central memory CD4+ T cells from blood. Receptors originate from a man younger than 45 with type 1 diabetes.

This clone has only a few counts. The chain uses TRBV5-1 and TRBJ1-1; TRBD1 matches at 11 bases. Germline loops: CDR1 SGHRS, CDR2 YFSETQ. The CDR3 contains 16 residues. The V gene end was trimmed by 0 bases and the J gene end by 1 base; junction bases not matched to a gene: 2. The CDR3 spells CASSLDGQGANTEAFF. CDR3 nucleotides: TGCGCCAGCAGCTTGGATGGACAGGGGGCGAACACTGAAGCTTTCTTT. Complete variable domain (other parts from reference TRBV5-1 and TRBJ1-1): KAGVTQTPRYLIKTRGQQVTLSCSPISGHRSVSWYQQTPGQGLQFLFEYFSETQRNKGNFPGRFSGRQFSNSRSEMNVSTLELGDSALYLCASSLDGQGANTEAFFGQGTRLTVV.

This clone occurred a few times. The chain combines TRBV6-5 with TRBJ2-4; D possibly corresponds to TRBD1 (5 bases). The CDR3 extends over 15 amino acids. Germline lookup yields CDR1 MNHEY and CDR2 SVGAGI. Trimming stripped 0 bases from V and 6 bases from J, with 12 bases between. The CDR3 protein is CASSYSASGANIQYF. CDR3 in DNA: TGTGCCAGCAGTTACTCGGCAAGTGGGGCAAACATTCAGTACTTC.

The genes are TRBV21-1 and TRBJ2-5; whether TRBD1, the table's D call, matches the DNA was not checked. TRBV21-1 is given as a pseudogene. The length of the CDR3 is 15 residues. CDR3 coding DNA: TGTGCCAGCCCCAAGGACAGGGATCTTGAAGAGACCCAGTACTTC. Its translation: CASPKDRDLEETQYF.

This clone was detected only a few times. The CDR3, as DNA: TGCGCCAGCAGCCGTACCAGGGGTGACACTGAAGCTTTCTTT. Protein: CASSRTRGDTEAFF. This chain uses TRBV5-1 with TRBJ1-1; possible D gene TRBD1, 6 bases. From germline, CDR1 is SGHRS and CDR2 YFSETQ. CDR3 length: 14 amino acids. Trimming removed 4 bases at V and 3 bases at J, with 13 bases between.

V gene TRBV11-2 combines with J gene TRBJ2-7; 10 bases line up with TRBD2. Germline lookup yields CDR1 SGHAT and CDR2 FQNNGV. This CDR3 is built from 16 residues. After removal of 5 bases from V and 1 base from J, the junction contained 8 bases not matched to a gene. Here the CDR3 DNA reads TGTGCCAGCAGCCTCTCTATAGCGGGAGGTTCCTACGAGCAGTACTTC. Translating it yields CASSLSIAGGSYEQYF.

The rearrangement uses TRBV6-6 and TRBJ1-5; 10 bases are shared with TRBD1. This CDR3 has 15 residues. Trimming removed 5 bases from V and 5 bases from J; junction bases left unmatched: 6. Germline V CDR1 and CDR2: MNHNY, SVGAGI (reference sequence). The CDR3 region is CASSSRDRGDQPQHF. CDR3 bases: TGTGCCAGCAGTAGCCGGGACAGGGGCGATCAGCCCCAGCATTTT.

This clone was counted only a few times. CDR3 sequence: CATSRDQGMETQYF. Written as DNA, the CDR3 is TGTGCCACCAGCAGAGATCAAGGGATGGAGACCCAGTACTTC. V is TRBV15 and J is TRBJ2-5; D gene uncertain. The V and J ends lost 0 bases and 5 bases respectively, with 10 bases between them. CDR1 and CDR2 (germline): LNHNV, YYDKDF (reference sequence). The CDR3 is made up of 14 amino acids.

The chain has TRBV15 and TRBJ2-3; 8 bases match TRBD2. Germline CDR1 and CDR2: LNHNV and YYDKDF (reference sequence). V lost 0 bases, J lost 7 bases, and 6 bases stayed unmatched. The CDR3 has 15 amino acids. The CDR3 DNA reads TGTGCCACCAGCAGAGATGTTACTAGCGGAAATACGCAGTATTTT. It yields the protein CATSRDVTSGNTQYF.

The chain couples TRBV19 to TRBJ2-7; no clear D gene. There are 14 residues in the CDR3. V lost 6 bases to trimming and J lost 2 bases, with 14 bases between them. Germline lookup yields CDR1 LNHDA and CDR2 SQIVND (reference sequence). The CDR3 DNA reads as TGTGCCAGTAGCATTCCCGGGCCAACCTACGAGCAGTACTTC. Its protein is CASSIPGPTYEQYF.

The chain couples TRBV28 to TRBJ1-2, with D possibly matching TRBD1 (5 bases). Germline-derived CDR1 and CDR2 are MDHEN and SYDVKM. The CDR3 spans 15 residues. V was shortened by 6 bases and J by 4 bases, with 18 bases between the two germline ends. CDR3 DNA sequence: TGTGCCAGCAGACCGGGACCTGGGATCAGCTATGGCTACACCTTC. The encoded protein is CASRPGPGISYGYTF.

A few counts support this clone. The chain links TRBV27 to TRBJ2-5; D unresolved. This CDR3 spans 12 amino acids. Germline CDR1 is MNHEY and CDR2 is SMNVEV (reference sequence). The V and J ends lost 6 bases and 2 bases respectively, with 7 bases between them. CDR3 protein: CASRNPQETQYF. CDR3 bases: TGTGCCAGCAGGAATCCTCAAGAGACCCAGTACTTC.

The chain is built from TRBV30 and TRBJ2-7; D may be TRBD2 (7 bases). The V gene lost 5 bases and the J gene lost 2 bases, with 10 bases spanning the gap. The germline V gene has CDR1 GTSNPN and CDR2 SVGIG (reference sequence). The CDR3 loop spans 12 amino acids. CDR3: CAWEGGTYEQYF. CDR3 nucleotides: TGTGCCTGGGAGGGGGGGACCTACGAGCAGTACTTC.

This clone was seen a few times. V gene TRBV7-2 combines with J gene TRBJ2-1; D is undetermined. Germline CDR1 and CDR2: SGHTA and FQGNSA. V was pared by 4 bases and J by 3 bases, with 13 bases between. This CDR3 is 15 amino acids long. The CDR3 region has the DNA TGTGCCAGCAGCTCTAAAAAAAGGGTCTACAATGAGCAGTTCTTC. It is translated as CASSSKKRVYNEQFF.

This clone was recorded a few times. V gene TRBV10-3 combines with J gene TRBJ1-5; 8 positions match TRBD1. The ends lost 2 bases at V and 6 bases at J; junction bases unmatched: 18. The CDR3 is 19 amino acids. In germline, CDR1 is ENHRY, CDR2 SYGVKD. Here the CDR3 reads CAISEHRDTGQGVGQPQHF. In DNA, the CDR3 is TGTGCCATCAGTGAGCACCGAGATACCGGACAGGGTGTTGGTCAGCCCCAGCATTTT.

In the case of this clone: A junction end diverges from the germline sequence, so it may reflect a read error. This chain uses TRBV2 with TRBJ2-5; perhaps D is TRBD1 or TRBD2 (5 bases each). CDR3 length: 13 amino acids. Germline lookup yields CDR1 SNHLY and CDR2 FYNNEI. CDR3 sequence (DNA): TGTGCCAGCAGTGTAAGGGACCAGGAGACCCAGTACTTC. Its protein product is CASSVRDQETQYF.

V is TRBV7-3 and J is TRBJ2-5; possibly TRBD1 for D (6 bases). Trimming pared 2 bases from V and 4 bases from J, leaving 11 bases between. This CDR3 region has 14 residues. Germline lookup yields CDR1 SGHTA and CDR2 FQGTGA. CDR3: CASSLEQGGETQYF. The CDR3 nucleotides are TGTGCCAGCAGCTTAGAACAGGGCGGAGAGACCCAGTACTTC. The full variable domain, rest sourced from reference TRBV7-3 and TRBJ2-5, is GAGVSQTPSNKVTEKGKYVELRCDPISGHTALYWYRQSLGQGPEFLIYFQGTGAADDSGLPNDRFFAVRPEGSVSTLKIQRTERGDSAVYLCASSLEQGGETQYFGPGTRLLVL.

This clone was counted between two and nine times. The rearrangement links TRBV4-3 to TRBJ2-1, with 8 bases fitting TRBD2. The CDR3 loop spans 15 amino acids. V shed 0 bases, J shed 7 bases, and the junction held 5 bases outside the gene matches. Germline CDR1 and CDR2: LGHNA and YSLEER. The CDR3 spells CASSQDGTRGNEQFF. CDR3 in DNA: TGCGCCAGCAGCCAAGATGGGACTAGGGGTAATGAGCAGTTCTTC.

This chain joins TRBV18 and TRBJ2-7; 10 bases are a match to TRBD2. Germline V gene sequence: CDR1 KGHSH, CDR2 LQKENI. Trimming removed 4 bases from V and 4 bases from J; junction bases left unmatched: 10. The CDR3 has 16 amino acids. The DNA of the CDR3 is TGTGCCAGCTCACTGAAAGAGCGGGAGGGCCGGTACGAGCAGTACTTC. Amino acid sequence: CASSLKEREGRYEQYF. The whole variable domain, filled in from reference TRBV18 and TRBJ2-7, reads NAGVMQNPRHLVRRRGQEARLRCSPMKGHSHVYWYRQLPEEGLKFMVYLQKENIIDESGMPKERFSAEFPKEGPSILRIQQVVRGDSAAYFCASSLKEREGRYEQYFGPGTRLTVT.

In the case of this clone: At one of its ends the junction is not consistent with the germline gene, which may arise from a read error. The chain couples TRBV4-1 to TRBJ2-1; D is possibly TRBD1 (8 bases). CDR3 length: 14 amino acids. Germline values: CDR1 MGHRA, CDR2 YSYEKL. The CDR3 DNA sequence: TGTGCCAGCAGCAATGACAGGGGAGGGGATGAGCAGTTCTTC. It codes for CASSNDRGGDEQFF.

The rearrangement uses TRBV15 and TRBJ1-1, with D possibly TRBD1 on 6 matching bases. Germline V CDR1 and CDR2: LNHNV, YYDKDF (reference sequence). Trimming shortened V by 3 bases and J by 2 bases, and 13 bases separated the two germline ends. CDR3 length equals 15 residues. CDR3 nucleotide sequence: TGTGCCACCAGCAGGGACCCCAGGGGAAACACTGAAGCTTTCTTT. Amino acids: CATSRDPRGNTEAFF.

This chain uses TRBV6-1 with TRBJ1-2; D is possibly TRBD1 (5 bases). The CDR3 runs 13 residues. Germline V gene lookup returns CDR1 MNHNS and CDR2 SASEGT. Trimming stripped 10 bases from V and 0 bases from J, with 12 bases between. The DNA for the CDR3 is TGTGCCATATCGACAGCGCCTAACTATGGCTACACCTTC. This codes for CAISTAPNYGYTF.

This clone showed up just a few times. This chain uses TRBV5-1 with TRBJ2-5, with TRBD1 identical over 8 bases. Germline V CDR1 and CDR2: SGHRS, YFSETQ. V gave up 2 bases and J gave up 4 bases; unmatched junction bases: 7. This CDR3 spans 15 amino acids. CDR3 region: CASSFIQGAGETQYF. CDR3 in DNA: TGCGCCAGCAGCTTCATTCAGGGGGCCGGAGAGACCCAGTACTTC.

The CDR3 region is CASSLEGRNEQFF. DNA of the CDR3: TGCGCCAGCAGCCTCGAGGGCCGAAATGAGCAGTTCTTC. V usage is TRBV5-1 and J usage is TRBJ2-1, with a weak D call TRBD2 (5 bases). The CDR3 runs to 13 residues. The V and J ends lost 4 bases and 7 bases respectively, with 12 bases between them. Looked up from germline, CDR1 is SGHRS and CDR2 is YFSETQ. Full variable domain (outside the CDR3, taken from reference TRBV5-1 and TRBJ2-1): KAGVTQTPRYLIKTRGQQVTLSCSPISGHRSVSWYQQTPGQGLQFLFEYFSETQRNKGNFPGRFSGRQFSNSRSEMNVSTLELGDSALYLCASSLEGRNEQFFGPGTRLTVL.

The chain recombines TRBV19 with TRBJ2-3; D is unresolved. The CDR3 is made up of 15 amino acids. The V gene's germline CDR1 is LNHDA and CDR2 SQIVND (reference sequence). The ends were cut back, 1 base at V and 0 bases at J, with 8 bases in the middle. The CDR3 loop reads CASSIGRYSTDTQYF. In DNA form, the CDR3 reads TGTGCCAGTAGTATAGGGCGGTATAGCACAGATACGCAGTATTTT.

The chain carries TRBV28 and TRBJ1-1; 7 nucleotides agree with TRBD1. Unmatched junction bases numbered 6, after V lost 5 bases and J lost 0 bases. The CDR3 contains 15 residues. In germline, CDR1 is MDHEN, CDR2 SYDVKM. The CDR3 bases are TGTGCCAGCAGTACCGGGACAGACTTGAACACTGAAGCTTTCTTT. Protein: CASSTGTDLNTEAFF.

This clone has more than one count but fewer than ten. CDR3: CASSSPGTSSYGYTF. The CDR3 nucleotides read TGTGCCAGCAGTTCCCCGGGGACATCCTCCTATGGCTACACCTTC. The gene calls are TRBV28 and TRBJ1-2, with a possible D match to TRBD1 (6 bases). Germline CDR1 and CDR2: MDHEN and SYDVKM. CDR3 size: 15 residues. The germline V and J ends were trimmed by 4 bases and 4 bases, with 16 bases remaining between them.

This clone was counted a few times. The V call is TRBV7-2, the J call TRBJ2-1, with D unclear. The length of the CDR3 is 12 residues. V gave up 0 bases and J gave up 13 bases, with 10 bases separating them. Per the germline V gene, CDR1 is SGHTA and CDR2 is FQGNSA. The CDR3 DNA follows: TGTGCCAGCAGCTTAGCGGGGTTAGTTCAGTTCTTC. It is translated as CASSLAGLVQFF.